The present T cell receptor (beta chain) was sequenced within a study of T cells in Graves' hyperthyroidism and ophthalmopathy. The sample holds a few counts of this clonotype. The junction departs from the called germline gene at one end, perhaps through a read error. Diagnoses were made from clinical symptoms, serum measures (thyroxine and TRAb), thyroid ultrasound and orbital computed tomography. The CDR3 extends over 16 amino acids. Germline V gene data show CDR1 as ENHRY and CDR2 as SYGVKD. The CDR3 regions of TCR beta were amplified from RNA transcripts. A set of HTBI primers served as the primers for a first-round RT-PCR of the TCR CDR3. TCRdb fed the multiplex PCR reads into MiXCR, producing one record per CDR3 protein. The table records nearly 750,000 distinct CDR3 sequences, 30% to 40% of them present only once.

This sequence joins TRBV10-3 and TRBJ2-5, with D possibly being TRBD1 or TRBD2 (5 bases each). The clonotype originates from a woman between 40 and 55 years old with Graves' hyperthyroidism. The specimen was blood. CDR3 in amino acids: CASSYSMGIEGETQYF. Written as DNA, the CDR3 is TGTGCCAGCAGTTACTCGATGGGCATCGAGGGGGAGACCCAGTACTTC.